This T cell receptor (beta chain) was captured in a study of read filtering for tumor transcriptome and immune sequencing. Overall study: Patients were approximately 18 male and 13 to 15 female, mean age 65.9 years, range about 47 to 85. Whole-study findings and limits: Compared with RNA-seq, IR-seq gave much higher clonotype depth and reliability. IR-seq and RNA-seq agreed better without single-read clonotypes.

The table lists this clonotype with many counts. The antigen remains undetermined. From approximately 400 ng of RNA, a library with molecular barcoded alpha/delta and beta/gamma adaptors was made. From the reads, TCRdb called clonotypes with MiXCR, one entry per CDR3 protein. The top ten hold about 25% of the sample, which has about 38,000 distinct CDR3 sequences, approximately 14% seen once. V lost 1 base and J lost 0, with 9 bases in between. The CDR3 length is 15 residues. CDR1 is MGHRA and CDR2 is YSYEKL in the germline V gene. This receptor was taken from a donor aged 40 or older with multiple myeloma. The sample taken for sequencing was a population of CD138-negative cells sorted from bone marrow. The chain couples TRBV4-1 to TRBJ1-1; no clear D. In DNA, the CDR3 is TGCGCCAGCAGCCAAGGAGGCCGGATGAACACTGAAGCTTTCTTT. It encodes CASSQGGRMNTEAFF.